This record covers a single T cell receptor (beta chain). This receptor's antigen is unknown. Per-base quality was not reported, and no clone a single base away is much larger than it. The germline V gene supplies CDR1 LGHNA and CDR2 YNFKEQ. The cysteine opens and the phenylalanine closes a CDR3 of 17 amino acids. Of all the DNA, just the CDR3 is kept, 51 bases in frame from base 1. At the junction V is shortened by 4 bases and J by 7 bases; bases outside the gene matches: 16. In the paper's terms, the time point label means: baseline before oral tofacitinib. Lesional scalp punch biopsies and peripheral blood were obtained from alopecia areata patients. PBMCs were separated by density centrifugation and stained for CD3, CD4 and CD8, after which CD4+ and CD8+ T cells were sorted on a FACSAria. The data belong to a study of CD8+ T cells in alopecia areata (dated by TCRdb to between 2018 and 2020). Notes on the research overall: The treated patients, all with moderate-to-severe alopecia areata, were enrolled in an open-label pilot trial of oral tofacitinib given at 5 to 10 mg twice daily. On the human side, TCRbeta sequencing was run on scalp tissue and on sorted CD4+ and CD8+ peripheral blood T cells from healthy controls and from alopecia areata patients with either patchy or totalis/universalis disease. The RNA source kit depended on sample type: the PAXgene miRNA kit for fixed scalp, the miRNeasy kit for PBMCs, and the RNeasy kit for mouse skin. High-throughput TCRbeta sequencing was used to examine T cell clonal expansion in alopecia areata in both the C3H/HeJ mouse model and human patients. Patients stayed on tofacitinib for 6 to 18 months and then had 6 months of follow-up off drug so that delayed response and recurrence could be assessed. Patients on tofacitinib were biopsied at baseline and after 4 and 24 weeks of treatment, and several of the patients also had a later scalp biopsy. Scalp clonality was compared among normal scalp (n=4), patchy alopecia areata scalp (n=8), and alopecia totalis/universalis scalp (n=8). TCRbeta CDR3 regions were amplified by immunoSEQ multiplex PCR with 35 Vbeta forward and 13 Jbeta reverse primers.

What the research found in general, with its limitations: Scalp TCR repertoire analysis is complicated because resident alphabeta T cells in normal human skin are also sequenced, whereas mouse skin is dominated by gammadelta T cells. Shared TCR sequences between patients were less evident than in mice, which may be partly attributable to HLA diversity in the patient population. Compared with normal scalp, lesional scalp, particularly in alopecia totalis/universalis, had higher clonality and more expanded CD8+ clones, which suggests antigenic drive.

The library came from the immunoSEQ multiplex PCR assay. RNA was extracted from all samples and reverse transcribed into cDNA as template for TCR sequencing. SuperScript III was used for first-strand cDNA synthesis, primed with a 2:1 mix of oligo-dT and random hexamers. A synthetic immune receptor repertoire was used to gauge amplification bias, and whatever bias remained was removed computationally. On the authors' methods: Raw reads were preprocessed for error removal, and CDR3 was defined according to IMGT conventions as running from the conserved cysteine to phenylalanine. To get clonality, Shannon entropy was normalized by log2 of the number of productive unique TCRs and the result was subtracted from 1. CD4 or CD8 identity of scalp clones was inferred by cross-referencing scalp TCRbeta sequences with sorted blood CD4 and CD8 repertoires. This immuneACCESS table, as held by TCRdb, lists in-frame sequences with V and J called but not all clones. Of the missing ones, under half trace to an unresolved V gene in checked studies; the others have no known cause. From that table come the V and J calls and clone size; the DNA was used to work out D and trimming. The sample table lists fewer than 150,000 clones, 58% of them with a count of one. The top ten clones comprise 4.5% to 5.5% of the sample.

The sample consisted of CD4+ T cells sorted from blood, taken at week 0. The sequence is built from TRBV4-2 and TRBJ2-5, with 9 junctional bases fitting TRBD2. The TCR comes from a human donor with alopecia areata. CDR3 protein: CASSRGQLAGGSGTQYF. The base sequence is TGTGCCAGCAGCCGCGGCCAATTGGCGGGGGGGTCGGGGACCCAGTACTTC.